These 20 T cell receptor beta chains came from one sample sequenced in a study of monozygotic twins with inflammatory bowel disease. TCRdb reprocessed the 5' RACE reads, keeping one entry per CDR3 protein, no DNA. The sample shows about 160,000 distinct CDR3 sequences, and 2% to 3% sits with its ten largest clones. Sequenced input: blood. These receptors all stem from a human donor with ulcerative colitis or Crohn's disease, or a healthy co-twin of an affected twin (not recorded which).

This rearrangement joins TRBV12-3 or TRBV12-4 to TRBJ1-1. This CDR3 region has 14 residues. The CDR3 is CASNHRRLSTEAFF.

The V gene is TRBV4-3, the J gene TRBJ2-7; without DNA, the TCRdb call of TRBD1 cannot be checked. This CDR3 is built from 13 residues. Germline CDR1 and CDR2: LGHNA and YSLEER. The CDR3 sequence is CASSQQQDYEQYF.

This chain connects TRBV20-1 to TRBJ1-4. Germline V lookup: CDR1 DFQATT, CDR2 SNEGSKA (reference sequence). The CDR3 consists of 13 residues. CDR3 protein: CSASEGNGEKLFF.

V gene TRBV5-1 combines with J gene TRBJ1-3; the D call of TRBD1 rests on TCRdb alone, since no DNA is present to check it. The CDR3 sequence is 15 residues long. Germline loops: CDR1 SGHRS, CDR2 YFSETQ. This CDR3 is CASSLQGANGNTIYF.

The chain employs TRBV7-2 and TRBJ2-3; TCRdb's assignment of TRBD2 cannot be checked, as there is no DNA. The CDR3 sequence is 15 residues long. Looked up from germline, CDR1 is SGHTA and CDR2 is FQGNSA. CDR3 amino acids: CASTSRSGGRDTQYF.

The chain couples TRBV12-3 or TRBV12-4 to TRBJ1-2; the D call from TCRdb, TRBD1, cannot be confirmed without DNA. This CDR3 is built from 14 residues. The CDR3 spells CASTTGQGVHGYTF.

The chain is built from TRBV11-2 and TRBJ2-5; TCRdb's D gene call, TRBD2, goes unchecked for lack of DNA. Germline lookup yields CDR1 SGHAT and CDR2 FQNNGV. The CDR3 contains 17 residues. The CDR3 spells CASSIRSGLAGGETQYF.

The chain recombines TRBV10-3 with TRBJ2-1; TCRdb selects TRBD2, and the lack of DNA leaves this call unchecked. The CDR3 length is 13 residues. Germline CDR1 is ENHRY and CDR2 is SYGVKD. The CDR3 sequence: CAISEGGKQEGVF.

The chain employs TRBV2 and TRBJ2-5; there is no DNA to check the TCRdb D call of TRBD2. Germline CDR1 and CDR2: SNHLY and FYNNEI. The CDR3 has 15 residues. CDR3 residues: CASSDSLAGAETQYF.

The V and J genes are TRBV7-2 and TRBJ2-3; TCRdb indicates TRBD2, and absent DNA this call remains unverified. The CDR3 extends over 15 amino acids. Germline V gene sequence: CDR1 SGHTA, CDR2 FQGNSA. The CDR3: CASSSSGLVSDTQYF.

The chain links TRBV20-1 to TRBJ2-3; without DNA, the TCRdb call of TRBD2 cannot be checked. This CDR3 spans 17 amino acids. Germline assignment: CDR1 DFQATT and CDR2 SNEGSKA (reference sequence). The CDR3 is CSARDLIRTSGKDTQYF.

The rearrangement links TRBV5-1 to TRBJ2-7; there is no DNA to check the TCRdb D call of TRBD2. The length of the CDR3 is 17 residues. Per germline, CDR1 SGHRS and CDR2 YFSETQ. This CDR3 reads CASSSRAGLATGYEQYF.

The genes are TRBV5-5 and TRBJ1-2; TCRdb proposes TRBD1, but this gene call is untestable without DNA. The length of the CDR3 is 14 residues. The V gene's germline CDR1 is SGHKS and CDR2 YYEKEE (reference sequence). The CDR3 is CASSQGGGLYGYTF.

This chain links TRBV6-2 or TRBV6-3 with TRBJ2-7; TCRdb outputs TRBD2, but without DNA this stays unchecked. In germline, CDR1 is MNHEY, CDR2 SVGEGT. The CDR3 consists of 14 residues. Here the CDR3 reads CASRLAPRPEEQYF.

V and J are TRBV12-3 or TRBV12-4 and TRBJ1-2. The CDR3 sequence is 14 residues long. CDR3 sequence: CASSLAEGPYGYTF.

This chain links TRBV5-5 with TRBJ1-1. CDR3 length: 16 amino acids. In germline, CDR1 is SGHKS, CDR2 YYEKEE (reference sequence). The CDR3 loop reads CASSLLWVSGNTEAFF.

The V gene is TRBV24-1, the J gene TRBJ2-1; TCRdb's D call, TRBD2, is unchecked because there is no DNA. The germline V gene encodes CDR1 KGHDR and CDR2 SFDVKD. This CDR3 comprises 19 residues. The CDR3 loop is CATSDLQGEGPSSYNEQFF.

The CDR3 sequence is CASSQDPPRVGNDQFF. The chain uses TRBV4-2 and TRBJ2-1; the TCRdb D gene call, TRBD1, has no DNA to confirm it. The germline CDR1 and CDR2 sequences are LGHNA and YNFKEQ. The CDR3 consists of 16 residues.

This chain links TRBV6-5 with TRBJ2-2; the D call of TRBD2 rests on TCRdb alone, since no DNA is present to check it. The CDR3 length is 22 residues. Germline CDR1 and CDR2: MNHEY and SVGAGI. CDR3 amino acids: CASRRDSTSSGRAPANTGELFF.

The chain recombines TRBV11-2 with TRBJ1-5; TCRdb's D call, TRBD1, is unchecked because there is no DNA. The CDR3 sequence is 15 residues long. Germline loops: CDR1 SGHAT, CDR2 FQNNGV. The CDR3 spells CASSLEGRGDQPQHF.